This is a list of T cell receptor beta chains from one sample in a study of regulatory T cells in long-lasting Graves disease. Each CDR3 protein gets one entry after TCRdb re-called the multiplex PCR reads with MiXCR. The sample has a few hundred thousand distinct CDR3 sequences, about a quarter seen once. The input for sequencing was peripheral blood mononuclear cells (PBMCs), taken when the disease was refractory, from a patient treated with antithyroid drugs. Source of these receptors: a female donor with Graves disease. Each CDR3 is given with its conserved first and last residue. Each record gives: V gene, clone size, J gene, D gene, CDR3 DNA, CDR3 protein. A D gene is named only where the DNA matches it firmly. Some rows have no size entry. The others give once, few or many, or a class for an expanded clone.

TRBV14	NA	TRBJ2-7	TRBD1	TGTGCCAGCAGCCAAGAGGCAGGGGGCTCTCGGAGGGGCTACGAGCAGTACTTC	CASSQEAGGSRRGYEQYF
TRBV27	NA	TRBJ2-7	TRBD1	TGTGCCAGCAGCCGACAGGGGGTCTGGAACGAGCAGTACTTC	CASSRQGVWNEQYF
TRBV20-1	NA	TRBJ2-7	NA	TGCAGTGCTAGCTCGTCTTCCTTCTACGAGCAGTACTTC	CSASSSSFYEQYF
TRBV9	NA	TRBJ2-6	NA	TGTGCCAGCAGCGCCCCGGGACCCTTATTAACTGGGGCCAACGTCCTGACTTTC	CASSAPGPLLTGANVLTF
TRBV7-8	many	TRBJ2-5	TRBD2	TGTGCCAGCAGCTCCTTTAGCGGGAGGGACCAAGAGACCCAGTACTTC	CASSSFSGRDQETQYF
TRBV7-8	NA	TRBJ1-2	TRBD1	TGTGCCAGCAGCTCCCCAATTAAGGGGGCGAGGAACTATGGCTACACCTTC	CASSSPIKGARNYGYTF
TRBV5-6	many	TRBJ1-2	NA	TGTGCCAGCAGCCTTGGCGGGGGAGATGGCTATGGCTACACCTTC	CASSLGGGDGYGYTF
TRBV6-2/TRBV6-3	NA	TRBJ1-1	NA	TGTGCCAGCAGCCCCGCTCAGGGGACTGAAGCTTTCTTT	CASSPAQGTEAFF
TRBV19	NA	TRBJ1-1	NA	TGTGCCAGTGGGGGGAATCCGGGACAAACGAACACTGAAGCTTTCTTT	CASGGNPGQTNTEAFF
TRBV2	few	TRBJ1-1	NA	TGTGCCACCTCTCCCAGGGATCACACTGAAGCTTTCTTT	CATSPRDHTEAFF
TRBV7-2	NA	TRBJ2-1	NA	TGTGCCAGCAGCTTATCTTCGGGCGATGAGCAGTTCTTC	CASSLSSGDEQFF
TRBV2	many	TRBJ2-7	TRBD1	TGTGCCAGCAGTCTACAGGGGGCGAACTACGAGCAGTACTTC	CASSLQGANYEQYF
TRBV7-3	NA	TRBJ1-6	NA	TGTGCCAGCAGCTTAGACCTCGATTCACCCCTCCACTTT	CASSLDLDSPLHF
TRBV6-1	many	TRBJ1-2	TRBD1	TGTGCCAGCAGTACAAGCAGGGGGCTCTATGGCTACACCTTC	CASSTSRGLYGYTF
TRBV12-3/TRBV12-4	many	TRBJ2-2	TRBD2	TGTGCCAGCAGGATGGGACTAGCGGGGACCGGGGAGCTGTTTTTT	CASRMGLAGTGELFF
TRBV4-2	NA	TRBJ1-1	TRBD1	TGTGCCAGCAGCGAAGGGGGGACAGGGTACATGAACACTGAAGCTTTCTTT	CASSEGGTGYMNTEAFF
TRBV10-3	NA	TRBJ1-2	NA	TGTGCCATCAGTGAGTCTCTTTCTACGGGACTCATGAAAGCTAACTATGGCTACACCTTC	CAISESLSTGLMKANYGYTF
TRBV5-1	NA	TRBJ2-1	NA	TGCGCCAGCAGCTTGGAAGCAGGGGTAAATGAGCAGTTCTTC	CASSLEAGVNEQFF
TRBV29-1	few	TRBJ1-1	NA	TGCAGCGTTGAAGATCCCGTGAACACTGAAGCTTTCTTT	CSVEDPVNTEAFF
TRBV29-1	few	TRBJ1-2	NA	TGCAGCGCACGGACTGGGGCTGGCTACACCTTC	CSARTGAGYTF
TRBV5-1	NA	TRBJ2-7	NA	TGCGCCAGCAGCTTGGCCTTGGGAACCACCTACGAGCAGTACTTC	CASSLALGTTYEQYF
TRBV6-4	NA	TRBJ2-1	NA	TGTGCCAGCAGTCCAGTCTCGGTCAACAATGAGCAGTTCTTC	CASSPVSVNNEQFF
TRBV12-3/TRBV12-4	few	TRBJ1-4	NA	TGTGTCAGCAGTCCTGGGACACCTAATGAAAAACTGTTTTTT	CVSSPGTPNEKLFF
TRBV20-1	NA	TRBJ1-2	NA	TGCAGTGCTAAGGAGAAAGGGCAGATTGTAGAGGGCTACACCTTC	CSAKEKGQIVEGYTF
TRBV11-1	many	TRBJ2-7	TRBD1	TGTGCCAGCAGCTCCAGACAGGGGAACTACGAGCAGTACTTC	CASSSRQGNYEQYF
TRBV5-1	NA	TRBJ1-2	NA	TGCGCCAGCAGCTTGAGCGGGGAAGCCCTCTATGGCTACACCTTC	CASSLSGEALYGYTF
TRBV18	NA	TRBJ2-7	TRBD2	TGTGCCAGCACTTCGACTAGCGGGGGAAGCTCCTACGAGCAGTACTTC	CASTSTSGGSSYEQYF
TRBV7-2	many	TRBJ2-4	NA	TGTGCCAGCAGCTCATTCCTTCGAGGAAACATTCAGTACTTC	CASSSFLRGNIQYF
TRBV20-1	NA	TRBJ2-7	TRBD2	TGCAGTGCTAGTGATACTAGCGTATCCTACGAGCAGTACTTC	CSASDTSVSYEQYF
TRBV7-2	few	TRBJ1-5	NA	TGTGCCAGCAGCTTAGGGTGGGTTGGCCAGCCCCAGCATTTT	CASSLGWVGQPQHF
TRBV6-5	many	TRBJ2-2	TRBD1	TGTGCCAGCAGTTACCGGACAGGGGACACCGGGGAGCTGTTTTTT	CASSYRTGDTGELFF
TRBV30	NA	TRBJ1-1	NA	TGTGCCTGGAGTGGATTCAGCCACACTGAAGCTTTCTTT	CAWSGFSHTEAFF
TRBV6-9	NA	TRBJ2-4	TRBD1	TGTACCAGCAGTTCGGACAGGGCCTCCAAAAACATTCAGTACTTC	CTSSSDRASKNIQYF
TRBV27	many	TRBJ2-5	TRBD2	TGTGCCAGCAGCCTCTCCGGGGGGGATAGCCAAGAGACCCAGTACTTC	CASSLSGGDSQETQYF
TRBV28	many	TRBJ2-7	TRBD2	TGTGCCAGCAGAACTAGCGGGAGTATATACGAGCAGTACTTC	CASRTSGSIYEQYF
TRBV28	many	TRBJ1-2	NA	TGTGCCAGCAGCGCTGTAACTAACTATGGCTACACCTTC	CASSAVTNYGYTF
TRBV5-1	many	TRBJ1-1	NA	TGCGCCAGCAGCAAGACGGTGGGGAACACTGAAGCTTTCTTT	CASSKTVGNTEAFF
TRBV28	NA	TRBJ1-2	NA	TGTGCCAGCAGGCGACCGGGGGCCGCCCCGGGTGGCTACACCTTC	CASRRPGAAPGGYTF
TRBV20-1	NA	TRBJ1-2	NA	TGCAGTGCTAGTTCGGGGTTGAGCTACACCTTC	CSASSGLSYTF
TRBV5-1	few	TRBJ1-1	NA	TGCGCCAGCAGCTTGGCCGAGGGAGATTATACTGAAGCTTTCTTT	CASSLAEGDYTEAFF
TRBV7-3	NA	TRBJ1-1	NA	TGTGCCAGCACCCTAGTTAGGGGCTTGAACACTGAAGCTTTCTTT	CASTLVRGLNTEAFF
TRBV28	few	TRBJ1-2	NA	TGTGCCAGCAGCCCTTTGACTTATTATGGCTACACCTTC	CASSPLTYYGYTF
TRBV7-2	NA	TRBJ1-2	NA	TGTGCCAGCAGCCCCTCGGGGCATGGCTACACCTTC	CASSPSGHGYTF
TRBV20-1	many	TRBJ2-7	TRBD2	TGCAGTGCCACCGGGACTAGCAGTACCTACGAGCAGTACTTC	CSATGTSSTYEQYF
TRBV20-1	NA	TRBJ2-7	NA	TGCAGTGCCCCCAGGGGGGCCTACGAGCAGTACTTC	CSAPRGAYEQYF
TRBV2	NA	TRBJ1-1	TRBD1	TGTGCCAGCAGCTCCGGGACAGATCCTAACACTGAAGCTTTCTTT	CASSSGTDPNTEAFF
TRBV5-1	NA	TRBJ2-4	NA	TGCGCCAGCAGCTTGGAGGGGCCCAAAAACATTCAGTACTTC	CASSLEGPKNIQYF
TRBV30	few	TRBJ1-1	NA	TGTGCCTGGAGTGCGGACCTATCCGACACTGAAGCTTTCTTT	CAWSADLSDTEAFF